This section outlines one T cell receptor (beta chain) sequence together with its context. The CDR3 is made up of 16 amino acids. V dropped 5 bases and J dropped 2; count of bases not matched to a gene: 11. Germline V gene sequence: CDR1 SGHTA, CDR2 FQGNSA. These data are taken from a study of cytomegalovirus exposure and HLA in healthy donors. In the PCR, 60 Vbeta and 13 Jbeta primers were used. Method: immunoSEQ multiplex PCR; TCRdb's copy keeps in-frame clones and lacks some. Seen here are approximately 150,000 clones, 75% to 90% observed once, and the top ten hold 2.3%. The source is a male donor in good health and CMV-seronegative. This chain uses TRBV7-2 with TRBJ1-1, with 7 nucleotides matching TRBD1. Sequencing was done on a sample of PBMCs. CDR3 region: CASSPHGAGGNTEAFF. The CDR3 bases are TGTGCCAGCAGCCCCCATGGGGCAGGGGGTAACACTGAAGCTTTCTTT.